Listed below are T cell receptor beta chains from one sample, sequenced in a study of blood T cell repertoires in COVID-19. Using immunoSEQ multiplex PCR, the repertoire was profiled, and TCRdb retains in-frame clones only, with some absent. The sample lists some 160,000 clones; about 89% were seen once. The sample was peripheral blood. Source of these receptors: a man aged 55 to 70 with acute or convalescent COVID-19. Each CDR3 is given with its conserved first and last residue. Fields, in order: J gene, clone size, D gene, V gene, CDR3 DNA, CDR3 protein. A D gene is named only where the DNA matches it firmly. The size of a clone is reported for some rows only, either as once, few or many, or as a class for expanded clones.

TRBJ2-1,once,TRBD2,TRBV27,TGTGCCAGCAGATCAAGCGGGGGGGTGAACAATGAGCAGTTCTTC,CASRSSGGVNNEQFF
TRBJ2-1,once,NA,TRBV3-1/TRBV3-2,TGTGCCAGCAGCGCTGCGGGGCTCTCCTACAATGAGCAGTTCTTC,CASSAAGLSYNEQFF
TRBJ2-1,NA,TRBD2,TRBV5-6,TGTGCCAGCAGCTTGCCGGGGGGGTACAATGAGCAGTTCTTC,CASSLPGGYNEQFF
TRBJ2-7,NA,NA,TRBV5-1,TGCGCCAGCAGCGACCCGGGGAGTAACTACGAGCAGTACTTC,CASSDPGSNYEQYF
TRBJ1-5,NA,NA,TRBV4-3,TGCGCCAGCAGCCAAGAACTCTCGAGCTATCAGCCCCAGCATTTT,CASSQELSSYQPQHF
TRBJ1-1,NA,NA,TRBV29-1,TGCAGCGCCAGCAGGGTCTTAACCCCTGAAGCTTTCTTT,CSASRVLTPEAFF
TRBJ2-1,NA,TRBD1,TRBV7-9,TGTGCCAGCAGCCCGTCCGGGACAGGGTCTAGGGAGCAGTTCTTC,CASSPSGTGSREQFF
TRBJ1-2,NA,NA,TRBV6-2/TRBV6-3,TGTGCCAGCAGTTACCGTAGCGGATTGTATGGCTACACCTTC,CASSYRSGLYGYTF
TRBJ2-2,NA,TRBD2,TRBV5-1,TGCGCCAGCAGCGCGCGCGTCTCGGGGGGAAACACCGGGGAGCTGTTTTTT,CASSARVSGGNTGELFF
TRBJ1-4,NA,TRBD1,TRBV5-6,TGTGCCAGCAGCCGACAGGGCCCTAATGAAAAACTGTTTTTT,CASSRQGPNEKLFF
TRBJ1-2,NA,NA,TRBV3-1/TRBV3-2,TGTGCCAGCAGCCAACCGTTCCGGGAAAAGAATGGCTACACCTTC,CASSQPFREKNGYTF
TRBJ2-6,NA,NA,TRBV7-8,TGTGCCAGCACCTCTATAATTAGCTCTGGGGCCAACGTCCTGACTTTC,CASTSIISSGANVLTF
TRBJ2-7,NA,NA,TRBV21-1,TGTGCCGGGGGGGCTCGCTCCTACGAGCAGTACTTC,CAGGARSYEQYF
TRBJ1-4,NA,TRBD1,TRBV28,TGTGCCAGCAGCCCAATAGACGACAGGGCCGGAGGAAAACTGTTTTTT,CASSPIDDRAGGKLFF
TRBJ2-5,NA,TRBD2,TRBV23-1,TGCGCCAGCGGGGGGGACCGGGTGGAGACCCAGTACTTC,CASGGDRVETQYF
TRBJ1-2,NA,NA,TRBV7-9,TGTGCCAGCAGCTCCCCCGACAGGAGAAACTATGGCTACACCTTC,CASSSPDRRNYGYTF
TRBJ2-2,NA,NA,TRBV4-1,TGCGCCAGCAGCCAAAGGGGGGGGACCGGGGAGCTGTTTTTT,CASSQRGGTGELFF
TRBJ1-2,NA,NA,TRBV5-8,TGTGCCAGCAGCTTTGGCGGCGCGGGGGCGGTTGGTGGCTACACCTTC,CASSFGGAGAVGGYTF
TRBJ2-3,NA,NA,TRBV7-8,TGTGCCAGCAGCCCTTCTTGGGGGCACACAGATACGCAGTATTTT,CASSPSWGHTDTQYF
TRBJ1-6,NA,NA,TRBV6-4,TGTGCCAGCTCGGGGACATTGAATTCACCCCTCCACTTT,CASSGTLNSPLHF
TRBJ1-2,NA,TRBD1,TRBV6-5,TGTGCCAGCAGAAAGACAGGGGAATTAGGTGGCTACACCTTC,CASRKTGELGGYTF
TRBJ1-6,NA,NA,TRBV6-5,TGTGCCAGCAGTACCCAGGGTGATAATTCACCCCTCCACTTT,CASSTQGDNSPLHF
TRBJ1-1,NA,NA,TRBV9,TGTGCCAGCAGCGTGGCAGGGTCCACTGAAGCTTTCTTT,CASSVAGSTEAFF
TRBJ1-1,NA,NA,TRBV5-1,TGCGCCAGCAGCTTGGGTGGAGGATTTGAAGCTTTCTTT,CASSLGGGFEAFF
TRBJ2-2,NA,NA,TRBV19,TGTGCCAGTAGTTATACAACCGGGGAGCTGTTTTTT,CASSYTTGELFF
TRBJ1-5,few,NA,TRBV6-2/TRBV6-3,TGTGCCAGCAGCGGGCAGGGCCACTCGGGTCAGCCCCAGCATTTT,CASSGQGHSGQPQHF
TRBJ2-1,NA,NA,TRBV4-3,TGCGCCAGCAGCCAAGAAGGAGCGGCCTACAATGAGCAGTTCTTC,CASSQEGAAYNEQFF
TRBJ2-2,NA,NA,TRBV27,TGTGCCAGCAGTTTGTCGGGGGGCTGGGCCGGGGAGCTGTTTTTT,CASSLSGGWAGELFF
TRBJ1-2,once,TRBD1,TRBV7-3,TGTGCCAGCAGCTTAACCGGGACAGGGAACTATGGCTACACCTTC,CASSLTGTGNYGYTF
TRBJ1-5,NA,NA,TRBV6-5,TGTGCCAGCAGCCTCCGAGCCAGGGACAATCAGCCCCAGCATTTT,CASSLRARDNQPQHF
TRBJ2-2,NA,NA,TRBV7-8,TGTGCCAGCAGCTTCACGGGTCAGCGGGCAGCGAACACCGGGGAGCTGTTTTTT,CASSFTGQRAANTGELFF
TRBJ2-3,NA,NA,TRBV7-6,TGTGCCAGCAGCTTAGAAGGGGCTGGCGTCACAGATACGCAGTATTTT,CASSLEGAGVTDTQYF
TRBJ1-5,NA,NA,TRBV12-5,TGTGCTAGTGCCCTAGACCTCGGGTATTCGTTTGATCAGCCCCAGCATTTT,CASALDLGYSFDQPQHF
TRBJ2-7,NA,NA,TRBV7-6,TGTGCCAGCAGCTCGGATCAGGGCTACGAGCAGTACTTC,CASSSDQGYEQYF
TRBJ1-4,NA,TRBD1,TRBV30,TGTGCCTGGACCGCAGGGGGGCGCGCTGAAAAACTGTTTTTT,CAWTAGGRAEKLFF
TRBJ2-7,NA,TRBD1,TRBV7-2,TGTGCCAGCAGCCCCCGAGGCCTTACAGGGGGCTCAGTCGAGCAGTACTTC,CASSPRGLTGGSVEQYF
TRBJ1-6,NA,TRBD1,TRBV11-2,TGTGCCAGCAGCTTAGGGTACGGGACAGGGATTAATTCACCCCTCCACTTT,CASSLGYGTGINSPLHF
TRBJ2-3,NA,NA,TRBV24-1,TGTGCCACCAGTGATTTTCGAGCTTCAGATACGCAGTATTTT,CATSDFRASDTQYF
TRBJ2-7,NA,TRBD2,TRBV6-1,TGTGCCAGCAGTGTTTTGACTAGCGGGGATGCCTACGAGCAGTACTTC,CASSVLTSGDAYEQYF
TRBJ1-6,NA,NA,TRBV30,TGTGCCTGGAGGACAGCTAATTCACCCCTCCACTTT,CAWRTANSPLHF
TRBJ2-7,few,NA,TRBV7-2,TGTGCCAGCAGCCACACATTGGACGAGCAGTACTTC,CASSHTLDEQYF
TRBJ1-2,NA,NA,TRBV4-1,TGCGCCAGCAGTCTCAGGGCAGTGATAGCTAACTATGGCTACACCTTC,CASSLRAVIANYGYTF
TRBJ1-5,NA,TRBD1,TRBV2,TGTGCCAGCATGACAGGGTACAATCAGCCCCAGCATTTT,CASMTGYNQPQHF
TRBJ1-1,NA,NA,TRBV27,TGTGCCAGCAGTTTGAGGGGGTCCACTGAAGCTTTCTTT,CASSLRGSTEAFF
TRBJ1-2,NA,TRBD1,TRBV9,TGTGCCAGTCAGGACAGGGGTCTAGGCTACACCTTC,CASQDRGLGYTF
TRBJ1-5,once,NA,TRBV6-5,TGTGCCAGCAGTTACTCGGGGGGTTCGCAGCCCCAGCATTTT,CASSYSGGSQPQHF
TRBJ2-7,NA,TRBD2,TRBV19,TGTGCCAGTAGTATGACTAGCGGGGGGGCCTACGAGCAGTACTTC,CASSMTSGGAYEQYF
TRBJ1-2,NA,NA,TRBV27,TGTGCCAGCAGTCAGGGTCTTCGCTATGGCTACACCTTC,CASSQGLRYGYTF
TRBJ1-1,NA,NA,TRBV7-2,TGTGCCAGCAGATACGGGACACAACTCATGAACACTGAAGCTTTCTTT,CASRYGTQLMNTEAFF
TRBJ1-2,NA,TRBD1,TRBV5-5,TGTGCCAGCACCACCTGGCGGGACAGGGCCCATGGCTACACCTTC,CASTTWRDRAHGYTF
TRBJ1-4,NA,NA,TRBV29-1,TGCAGCGTAAGACAGACCGTCGGGGAAAAACTGTTTTTT,CSVRQTVGEKLFF
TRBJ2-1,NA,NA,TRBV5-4,TGTGCCAGCAGCTTTAGTTTCGGCAATGAGCAGTTCTTC,CASSFSFGNEQFF
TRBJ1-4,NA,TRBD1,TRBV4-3,TGCGCCAGCAGCCAAGGAGGACAGGGGGCGAGGACTAATGAAAAACTGTTTTTT,CASSQGGQGARTNEKLFF